This passage covers 12 T cell receptor beta chains from one sample sequenced in a study of Tregs in tolerant kidney transplant recipients. Assay used: immunoSEQ multiplex PCR; TCRdb lists only in-frame clones, some missing. The table shows approximately 60,000 clones, with less than 98% occurring only once. Here the sequenced sample was Tregs from blood, taken before the transplant. These receptors all come from a human donor who received a combined kidney and bone marrow transplant.

This chain links TRBV10-3 with TRBJ2-7; 7 bases line up with TRBD2. This CDR3 is built from 13 residues. Trimming cost V 5 bases and J 2 bases; bases outside gene matches: 3. The germline V gene encodes CDR1 ENHRY and CDR2 SYGVKD. The DNA for the CDR3 is TGTGCCATCAGTCCCGGGACTACCTACGAGCAGTACTTC. The encoded protein is CAISPGTTYEQYF.

The rearrangement uses TRBV9 and TRBJ2-2, with TRBD2 matching over 8 bases. The J segment lost 0 bases and the V segment lost 4 bases, leaving 5 bases of the junction unmatched. Germline lookup yields CDR1 SGDLS and CDR2 YYNGEE. This CDR3 spans 16 amino acids. The CDR3 sequence is CASSPRTSPNTGELFF. The CDR3, as DNA: TGTGCCAGCAGCCCCCGGACTAGCCCGAACACCGGGGAGCTGTTTTTT.

V usage is TRBV10-3 and J usage is TRBJ1-5; 10 bases are shared with TRBD1. Looked up from germline, CDR1 is ENHRY and CDR2 is SYGVKD. The CDR3 is 17 residues long. With V trimmed by 2 bases and J by 5 bases, 9 bases remained unmatched. The CDR3 loop reads CAISEGSGTGVDQPQHF. The CDR3 coding sequence is TGTGCCATCAGTGAGGGCTCGGGGACAGGGGTGGATCAGCCCCAGCATTTT.

The J gene is TRBJ1-2, the V gene TRBV7-2, with no clear D. The CDR3 runs to 13 residues. V was shortened by 3 bases and J by 2 bases, with 7 bases between the two germline ends. Germline V gene sequence: CDR1 SGHTA, CDR2 FQGNSA. CDR3 sequence (DNA): TGTGCCAGCAGCTTGGTTCAGAACTATGGCTACACCTTC. Its translation is CASSLVQNYGYTF.

The V gene is TRBV21-1, the J gene TRBJ2-2; the D call of TRBD2 is as the table states it, not checked on the DNA. TRBV21-1 is a documented pseudogene. The CDR3 covers 16 residues. The CDR3: CASNPLAGAPGGELFF. The CDR3 DNA sequence: TGTGCCAGCAACCCACTAGCGGGGGCCCCGGGCGGGGAGCTGTTTTTT.

V gene TRBV11-2 combines with J gene TRBJ1-2, with D tentatively TRBD1 (5 bases). Deletions cut 5 bases from V and 4 bases from J, with 20 bases between. The CDR3 is 16 residues long. In germline, CDR1 is SGHAT, CDR2 FQNNGV. In DNA form, the CDR3 reads TGTGCCAGCAGCCCGGGGGTCCTTGGAAGGCTCTATGGCTACACCTTC. It codes for CASSPGVLGRLYGYTF.

This chain connects TRBV29-1 to TRBJ1-1; TRBD1 matches 8 bases. Germline-derived CDR1 and CDR2 are SQVTM and ANQGSEA. There are 13 residues in the CDR3. J was trimmed by 5 bases and V by 4 bases; bases with no gene match: 6. CDR3 DNA sequence: TGCAGCGTTGTCGGCAGGGGGCTAACTGAAGCTTTCTTT. Translated, it gives CSVVGRGLTEAFF.

The chain carries TRBV7-8 and TRBJ1-4; the match to TRBD1 covers 8 bases. The germline V gene has CDR1 SGHVS and CDR2 FQNEAQ. The CDR3 has 13 residues. Trimming at V came to 5 bases and at J to 10 bases, leaving 6 bases not matched to a gene. The CDR3 DNA reads TGTGCCAGCAGCCCTTTACAGGGGGGAAAACTGTTTTTT. Its protein is CASSPLQGGKLFF.

V is TRBV5-1 and J is TRBJ1-4; D gene ambiguous. Germline-derived CDR1 and CDR2 are SGHRS and YFSETQ. The CDR3 spans 16 residues. V was trimmed by 3 bases and J by 5 bases, leaving 17 bases between them. CDR3 loop: CASSSNLQSSNEKLFF. CDR3 sequence (DNA): TGCGCCAGCAGCTCAAATCTACAGAGTTCAAATGAAAAACTGTTTTTT.

The table lists this clone with a count of one. The rearrangement uses TRBV29-1 and TRBJ2-4; TRBD1 matches 7 bases. The V and J ends lost 3 bases and 5 bases, in that order; junction bases with no gene match: 1. Germline V lookup: CDR1 SQVTM, CDR2 ANQGSEA. CDR3 length: 12 amino acids. The CDR3 reads CSVDQGENIQYF. CDR3 nucleotide sequence: TGCAGCGTTGATCAGGGGGAAAACATTCAGTACTTC.

CDR3 amino acids: CASSKEETGRSFTDTQYF. As DNA, the CDR3 is TGTGCCAGCAGCAAAGAGGAAACAGGTAGGTCCTTCACAGATACGCAGTATTTT. The chain uses TRBV21-1 and TRBJ2-3; the table's D gene call, TRBD1, was not cross checked with the DNA. TRBV21-1 represents a pseudogene. The CDR3 runs to 18 residues.

The J gene is TRBJ1-5, the V gene TRBV15, with D unresolved. Germline V gene sequence: CDR1 LNHNV, CDR2 YYDKDF (reference sequence). V lost 0 bases, J lost 3 bases, and 12 bases lay in between. The CDR3 has 16 residues. The CDR3 DNA follows: TGTGCCACCAGCAGAGATGTTTTTACAGACAATCAGCCCCAGCATTTT. It yields the protein CATSRDVFTDNQPQHF.